This is a list of T cell receptor beta chains from one sample in a study of shared clonotypes between healthy human individuals. TCRdb's table, derived via immunoSEQ multiplex PCR, lists solely in-frame clones and lacks some. The sample carries roughly 2.2 million clones, 90% to 95% recorded once. What was sequenced was naive CD4+ T cells from PBMCs. The receptor set was obtained from a man between 18 and 35 years old in good health. Some clones in this sample may be carry-over from other donors' samples. The CDR3 runs from the conserved cysteine through the conserved F or W. D genes are given only for firm matches. Clone sizes are given selectively: once, few, many, or a class where the clone is expanded.

clone size: -
V gene: TRBV19
J gene: TRBJ2-2
D gene: -
CDR3 DNA: TGTGCCAGTAGTATGGGGCGGAACACCGGGGAGCTGTTTTTT
CDR3 protein: CASSMGRNTGELFF

clone size: -
V gene: TRBV5-4
J gene: TRBJ2-4
D gene: -
CDR3 DNA: TGTGCCAGCAGCTTGGCAGGGGCGGTAGCCAAAAACATTCAGTACTTC
CDR3 protein: CASSLAGAVAKNIQYF

clone size: -
V gene: TRBV2
J gene: TRBJ2-5
D gene: -
CDR3 DNA: TGTGCCAGCAGTGAAAGGGAGACCCAGTACTTC
CDR3 protein: CASSERETQYF

clone size: -
V gene: TRBV4-1
J gene: TRBJ2-6
D gene: TRBD1
CDR3 DNA: TGCGCCAGCAGCCAAGAAGTCGGGACAGGGCGCTCTGGGGCCAACGTCCTGACTTTC
CDR3 protein: CASSQEVGTGRSGANVLTF

clone size: once
V gene: TRBV9
J gene: TRBJ2-1
D gene: TRBD2
CDR3 DNA: TGTGCCAGCAGCGGCCCCCCGGGGCTAGCGGGGTCCTACAATGAGCAGTTCTTC
CDR3 protein: CASSGPPGLAGSYNEQFF

clone size: once
V gene: TRBV5-1
J gene: TRBJ2-1
D gene: TRBD1
CDR3 DNA: TGCGCCAGCAGCTGGGGACAGCACTCCTACAATGAGCAGTTCTTC
CDR3 protein: CASSWGQHSYNEQFF

clone size: -
V gene: TRBV5-1
J gene: TRBJ2-1
D gene: -
CDR3 DNA: TGCGCCAGCAGACCATACGTCGGGGAGCTGTACAATGAGCAGTTCTTC
CDR3 protein: CASRPYVGELYNEQFF

clone size: -
V gene: TRBV19
J gene: TRBJ1-2
D gene: TRBD1
CDR3 DNA: TGTGCCAGTAGTATCGGGGGACAGCTCTATGGCTACACCTTC
CDR3 protein: CASSIGGQLYGYTF

clone size: -
V gene: TRBV15
J gene: TRBJ2-7
D gene: TRBD1
CDR3 DNA: TGTGCCACCAGCCTGACCCGGACAGGCTCCTACGAGCAGTACTTC
CDR3 protein: CATSLTRTGSYEQYF

clone size: -
V gene: TRBV5-1
J gene: TRBJ2-3
D gene: -
CDR3 DNA: TGCGCCAGCAGCTTGTTCGAACAGGGTCCAGATACGCAGTATTTT
CDR3 protein: CASSLFEQGPDTQYF

clone size: -
V gene: TRBV4-3
J gene: TRBJ2-7
D gene: TRBD1
CDR3 DNA: TGCGCCAGCAGCCTCAGACAGGGGGCTCCCTACGAGCAGTACTTC
CDR3 protein: CASSLRQGAPYEQYF

clone size: -
V gene: TRBV7-9
J gene: TRBJ2-4
D gene: TRBD1
CDR3 DNA: TGTGCCAGCAGCCAAACTATCTGGGGACAGGCGAAAAACATTCAGTACTTC
CDR3 protein: CASSQTIWGQAKNIQYF

clone size: -
V gene: TRBV7-3
J gene: TRBJ2-5
D gene: -
CDR3 DNA: TGTGCCAGCAGCTTCGTAGGGCCAGGAGAGACCCAGTACTTC
CDR3 protein: CASSFVGPGETQYF

clone size: few
V gene: TRBV18
J gene: TRBJ1-1
D gene: -
CDR3 DNA: TGTGCCAGCTCATCAGGCACTGAAGCTTTCTTT
CDR3 protein: CASSSGTEAFF

clone size: -
V gene: TRBV11-3
J gene: TRBJ1-1
D gene: -
CDR3 DNA: TGTGCCAGCAGTCCAGGCGGGACGAACACTGAAGCTTTCTTT
CDR3 protein: CASSPGGTNTEAFF

clone size: -
V gene: TRBV30
J gene: TRBJ2-3
D gene: TRBD2
CDR3 DNA: TGTGCCTGGAACCGACTAGCGGGAGGAGATACGCAGTATTTT
CDR3 protein: CAWNRLAGGDTQYF

clone size: -
V gene: TRBV7-2
J gene: TRBJ1-1
D gene: -
CDR3 DNA: TGTGCCAGCAGCGTTATGTCCCGGGTTACTGAAGCTTTCTTT
CDR3 protein: CASSVMSRVTEAFF

clone size: -
V gene: TRBV7-7
J gene: TRBJ2-2
D gene: TRBD2
CDR3 DNA: TGTGCCAGCAGCTCCGGGACTAGCGGGATCTCCGGGGAGCTGTTTTTT
CDR3 protein: CASSSGTSGISGELFF

clone size: -
V gene: TRBV21-1
J gene: TRBJ2-3
D gene: -
CDR3 DNA: TGTGCCAGTATGGTGACTCCCGATACGCAGTATTTT
CDR3 protein: CASMVTPDTQYF

clone size: -
V gene: TRBV5-1
J gene: TRBJ1-3
D gene: TRBD1
CDR3 DNA: TGCGCCAGCAGCCTATCCGGGACAGGGGTTGAGAACACCATATATTTT
CDR3 protein: CASSLSGTGVENTIYF

clone size: -
V gene: TRBV7-2
J gene: TRBJ2-2
D gene: -
CDR3 DNA: TGTGCCAGCAGGCTCAGGGGGGCCGGGGAGCTGTTTTTT
CDR3 protein: CASRLRGAGELFF

clone size: once
V gene: TRBV5-8
J gene: TRBJ2-7
D gene: TRBD2
CDR3 DNA: TGTGCCAGCAGCCCCCGGGGGACTAGCCTCTACGAGCAGTACTTC
CDR3 protein: CASSPRGTSLYEQYF

clone size: -
V gene: TRBV6-1
J gene: TRBJ2-2
D gene: -
CDR3 DNA: TGTGCCAGCGGGGGCCGGGACACACGAACCGGGGAGCTGTTTTTT
CDR3 protein: CASGGRDTRTGELFF

clone size: -
V gene: TRBV4-2
J gene: TRBJ2-1
D gene: -
CDR3 DNA: TGTGCCAGCAGCGAGGAGAGAGGGTTGCTAGGGACCTACAATGAGCAGTTCTTC
CDR3 protein: CASSEERGLLGTYNEQFF

clone size: -
V gene: TRBV6-5
J gene: TRBJ2-2
D gene: TRBD2
CDR3 DNA: TGTGCCAGCAGTCGTGGACTAGCCGGGGAGCTGTTTTTT
CDR3 protein: CASSRGLAGELFF

clone size: -
V gene: TRBV5-1
J gene: TRBJ2-3
D gene: TRBD2
CDR3 DNA: TGCGCCAGCAGCCTGGGAACTAGCGGGGACACAGATACGCAGTATTTT
CDR3 protein: CASSLGTSGDTDTQYF

clone size: -
V gene: TRBV30
J gene: TRBJ2-7
D gene: TRBD1
CDR3 DNA: TGTGCCTACCGACAGGGGTCCTACGAGCAGTACTTC
CDR3 protein: CAYRQGSYEQYF

clone size: -
V gene: TRBV25-1
J gene: TRBJ2-1
D gene: -
CDR3 DNA: TGTGCCAGCAGTGATCCCGGGGCAGGGAACTATGAGCAGTTCTTC
CDR3 protein: CASSDPGAGNYEQFF

clone size: -
V gene: TRBV7-6
J gene: TRBJ2-5
D gene: -
CDR3 DNA: TGTGCCAGCAGCTTAACCTCAGGGCAATGGGGACAAGAGACCCAGTACTTC
CDR3 protein: CASSLTSGQWGQETQYF

clone size: once
V gene: TRBV9
J gene: TRBJ2-7
D gene: TRBD2
CDR3 DNA: TGTGCCAGCAGCACAAGCGGGAGCCCCCGCTACGAGCAGTACTTC
CDR3 protein: CASSTSGSPRYEQYF

clone size: -
V gene: TRBV6-6
J gene: TRBJ2-7
D gene: -
CDR3 DNA: TGTGCCAGCAGTTACTCGAGTGGAACCTACGAGCAGTACTTC
CDR3 protein: CASSYSSGTYEQYF

clone size: -
V gene: TRBV7-2
J gene: TRBJ2-2
D gene: -
CDR3 DNA: TGTGCCAGCAGCTTTAGGACGTCCGGGGAGCTGTTTTTT
CDR3 protein: CASSFRTSGELFF

clone size: -
V gene: TRBV7-3
J gene: TRBJ2-1
D gene: TRBD2
CDR3 DNA: TGTGCAGTGGGTTCGACTAGCGGGAGCCACAATGAGCAGTTCTTC
CDR3 protein: CAVGSTSGSHNEQFF

clone size: -
V gene: TRBV28
J gene: TRBJ1-2
D gene: -
CDR3 DNA: TGTGCCAGCACTAGGATGGGGCTCGGCTACACCTTC
CDR3 protein: CASTRMGLGYTF

clone size: -
V gene: TRBV30
J gene: TRBJ1-4
D gene: TRBD1
CDR3 DNA: TGTGCCTGGAGGGGACAGGGGTCTGGAAAACTGTTTTTT
CDR3 protein: CAWRGQGSGKLFF

clone size: -
V gene: TRBV14
J gene: TRBJ1-1
D gene: -
CDR3 DNA: TGTGCCAGCAGCCCTTATGGGAACACTGAAGCTTTCTTT
CDR3 protein: CASSPYGNTEAFF

clone size: -
V gene: TRBV2
J gene: TRBJ1-5
D gene: -
CDR3 DNA: TGTGCCAGCAAAGGGCAGAACAATCAGCCCCAGCATTTT
CDR3 protein: CASKGQNNQPQHF

clone size: -
V gene: TRBV30
J gene: TRBJ2-5
D gene: TRBD1
CDR3 DNA: TGTGCCTGGCGAGATTGGGGAACAGGGGCGGAGACCCAGTACTTC
CDR3 protein: CAWRDWGTGAETQYF

clone size: -
V gene: TRBV5-1
J gene: TRBJ2-5
D gene: -
CDR3 DNA: TGCGCCAGCAGCTTGGACCCGGGTGGGGAGACCCAGTACTTC
CDR3 protein: CASSLDPGGETQYF

clone size: -
V gene: TRBV7-9
J gene: TRBJ2-6
D gene: -
CDR3 DNA: TGTGCCAGTGGGGACTCTGGGGCCAACGTCCTGACTTTC
CDR3 protein: CASGDSGANVLTF

clone size: few
V gene: TRBV9
J gene: TRBJ2-2
D gene: TRBD2
CDR3 DNA: TGTGCCAGCAGCGTACGCGGGAGGAACACCGGGGAGCTGTTTTTT
CDR3 protein: CASSVRGRNTGELFF

clone size: -
V gene: TRBV28
J gene: TRBJ2-7
D gene: TRBD1
CDR3 DNA: TGTGCCAGCAGCGAGGGGGCCGGGTCCTACGAGCAGTACTTC
CDR3 protein: CASSEGAGSYEQYF

clone size: -
V gene: TRBV29-1
J gene: TRBJ1-2
D gene: -
CDR3 DNA: TGCAGCGTTGCCGAAGACGGGAACTATGGCTACACCTTC
CDR3 protein: CSVAEDGNYGYTF

clone size: -
V gene: TRBV15
J gene: TRBJ2-7
D gene: -
CDR3 DNA: TGTGCCACCAGCAGGGGACAAGGCTACGGCTCCTACGAGCAGTACTTC
CDR3 protein: CATSRGQGYGSYEQYF

clone size: -
V gene: TRBV9
J gene: TRBJ2-5
D gene: -
CDR3 DNA: TGTGCCAGCAGCCGGGCAGGGGCGCAGGAGACCCAGTACTTC
CDR3 protein: CASSRAGAQETQYF

clone size: -
V gene: TRBV6-5
J gene: TRBJ2-5
D gene: -
CDR3 DNA: TGTGCCAGCGGGGCGGGGCAGCAAGAGACCCAGTACTTC
CDR3 protein: CASGAGQQETQYF

clone size: -
V gene: TRBV30
J gene: TRBJ2-3
D gene: TRBD1
CDR3 DNA: TGTGCCTGGAGTGGGGACAGGGGAGTAACAGATACGCAGTATTTT
CDR3 protein: CAWSGDRGVTDTQYF

clone size: once
V gene: TRBV5-1
J gene: TRBJ2-1
D gene: -
CDR3 DNA: TGCGCCAGCAGCCTGGACACGTCCTACTACAATGAGCAGTTCTTC
CDR3 protein: CASSLDTSYYNEQFF